This passage covers 32 T cell receptor beta chains from one sample sequenced in a study of OX40 agonist ivuxolimab in advanced cancers. Clones were read by immunoSEQ multiplex PCR, and TCRdb kept only the in-frame ones, dropping some. Here the sample spans some 60,000 clones, 70% to 90% being singletons. The sequencing here drew on CD4+ or CD8+ T cells sorted from blood, taken in a trial of the OX40 agonist ivuxolimab. Every receptor here comes from an adult with an advanced solid tumor such as melanoma, head and neck, liver or kidney cancer.

The chain joins TRBV6-4 to TRBJ2-5; no clear D gene. With the DNA end fitting TRBJ2-7 better, the J assignment may be wrong. The CDR3 consists of 13 residues. Germline lookup yields CDR1 MRHNA and CDR2 SNTAGT. The CDR3 sequence is CALRLGKIYEQYF. Here the CDR3 DNA reads TGTGCCTTACGATTGGGGAAAATCTACGAGCAGTACTTC.

The chain is built from TRBV13 and TRBJ1-5; no definite D call. The ends were cut back, 3 bases at V and 10 bases at J, with 16 bases in the middle. The CDR3 contains 14 residues. Germline CDR1 reads PRHDT; CDR2 reads FYEKMQ (reference sequence). This CDR3 reads CASSLGGRGGPQHF. DNA of the CDR3: TGTGCCAGCAGCTTGGGAGGGCGGGGAGGACCCCAGCATTTT.

The chain recombines TRBV9 with TRBJ2-3; D may be TRBD1 or TRBD2 (5 bases each). There are 17 residues in the CDR3. Germline CDR1 reads SGDLS; CDR2 reads YYNGEE. V lost 4 bases and J lost 6, with 24 bases in between. Here the CDR3 DNA reads TGTGCCAGCAGCTCGCCAGCTGTCGGGACCCTTATGGATACGCAGTATTTT. Translating gives CASSSPAVGTLMDTQYF.

The V gene is TRBV7-9, the J gene TRBJ1-5, with D maybe TRBD1 (6 bases). There are 16 residues in the CDR3. The germline V gene has CDR1 SEHNR and CDR2 FQNEAQ (reference sequence). Trimming shortened V by 1 base and J by 3 bases, and 13 bases separated the two germline ends. The CDR3 region is CASSLGSQGSNQPQHF. The CDR3 DNA is TGTGCCAGCAGCTTAGGATCTCAGGGGTCCAATCAGCCCCAGCATTTT.

Here the CDR3 DNA reads TGTGCCAGCTCCCAACTGGGGGAGACAGCGATAGCCAAAAACATTCAGTACTTC. Translation gives CASSQLGETAIAKNIQYF. The chain carries TRBV18 and TRBJ2-4, with D perhaps matching TRBD1 or TRBD2 (5 bases each). Trimming pared 6 bases from V and 0 bases from J, leaving 21 bases between. Germline loops: CDR1 KGHSH, CDR2 LQKENI. The CDR3 sequence is 18 residues long.

The V and J genes are TRBV18 and TRBJ2-2; perhaps D is TRBD1 or TRBD2 (5 bases each). Trimming cost V 9 bases and J 4 bases, with 15 bases left between them. The CDR3 contains 14 residues. Germline CDR1 reads KGHSH; CDR2 reads LQKENI. In nucleotides, the CDR3 is TGTGCCAGTGACCTGACGGGGCGCACCGGGGAGCTGTTTTTT. Protein: CASDLTGRTGELFF.

This clone was found a few times. The chain joins TRBV5-5 to TRBJ2-3; TRBD2 is a possible D gene (6 bases). The V end lost 1 base, the J end lost 2 bases, and 17 bases lay between the germline ends. Per germline, CDR1 SGHKS and CDR2 YYEKEE (reference sequence). The CDR3 covers 17 residues. As DNA, the CDR3 is TGTGCCAGCAGCTTGATCCCTAGCTCGCGGGACACAGATACGCAGTATTTT. As protein: CASSLIPSSRDTDTQYF. The complete variable domain, with remaining parts taken from reference TRBV5-5 and TRBJ2-3, reads DAGVTQSPTHLIKTRGQQVTLRCSPISGHKSVSWYQQVLGQGPQFIFQYYEKEERGRGNFPDRFSARQFPNYSSELNVNALLLGDSALYLCASSLIPSSRDTDTQYFGPGTRLTVL.

The genes are TRBV6-5 and TRBJ1-2; D is uncertain. Per germline, CDR1 MNHEY and CDR2 SVGAGI. There are 13 residues in the CDR3. Trimming took off 5 bases at V and 7 bases at J, with 14 bases between the two ends. The CDR3 DNA sequence: TGTGCCAGCAGTCTCGTGTACACCTCTGGCTACACCTTC. Its protein is CASSLVYTSGYTF.

The chain carries TRBV11-3 and TRBJ2-2; a weak D match, TRBD1 (6 bases). Trimming removed 7 bases from V and 6 bases from J, with 12 bases in between. The V gene's germline CDR1 is SGHNT and CDR2 YENEEA. The CDR3 is 13 residues long. This CDR3 is CASTTGYAGELFF. CDR3 nucleotide sequence: TGTGCCAGCACAACAGGGTATGCCGGGGAGCTGTTTTTT.

This chain connects TRBV5-1 to TRBJ2-7, with 8 bases identical to TRBD2. J lost 3 bases, V lost 4 bases, and 12 bases had no gene match. The CDR3 is made up of 16 amino acids. From germline, CDR1 is SGHRS and CDR2 YFSETQ. CDR3 loop: CASSPAGGPTFYEQYF. The CDR3 DNA is TGCGCCAGCAGCCCCGCGGGGGGCCCCACTTTCTACGAGCAGTACTTC.

This chain connects TRBV5-1 to TRBJ1-1, with D possibly TRBD1 on 5 matching bases. The germline V and J ends were trimmed by 4 bases and 4 bases, with 11 bases remaining between them. The CDR3 extends over 13 amino acids. Germline assignment: CDR1 SGHRS and CDR2 YFSETQ. The CDR3 sequence is CASSRPGGTEAFF. CDR3 DNA sequence: TGCGCCAGCAGCCGACCCGGGGGCACTGAAGCTTTCTTT.

The genes are TRBV2 and TRBJ2-3; TRBD2 matches 8 bases. From germline, CDR1 is SNHLY and CDR2 FYNNEI. The CDR3 is 16 residues long. The V segment lost 6 bases and the J segment 0 bases; nucleotides outside the gene matches: 8. CDR3 loop: CASRETSGASTDTQYF. The CDR3 region has the DNA TGTGCCAGCAGAGAAACTAGCGGAGCTAGCACAGATACGCAGTATTTT.

The chain is built from TRBV6-5 and TRBJ1-2; unclear D gene. V lost 8 bases and J lost 4, with 11 bases in between. The CDR3 sequence is 12 residues long. Looked up from germline, CDR1 is MNHEY and CDR2 is SVGAGI. This CDR3 reads CASRGAGYGYTF. In DNA, the CDR3 is TGTGCCAGCCGAGGAGCAGGCTATGGCTACACCTTC.

The V call is TRBV2, the J call TRBJ2-5; D is undetermined. The CDR3 loop spans 12 amino acids. V lost 6 bases and J 5 bases, leaving 10 bases between the germline ends. CDR1 is SNHLY and CDR2 is FYNNEI in the germline V gene. CDR3 coding DNA: TGTGCCAGCAGGACGGACGGTGAGACCCAGTACTTC. This codes for CASRTDGETQYF.

This clone showed up just a few times. The V gene is TRBV6-6, the J gene TRBJ2-1; tentatively, D is TRBD1 or TRBD2 (5 bases each). The CDR3 extends over 15 amino acids. Trimming removed 8 bases from V and 6 bases from J, with 20 bases in between. The V gene's germline CDR1 is MNHNY and CDR2 SVGAGI (reference sequence). The chain's CDR3 is CASSTQAGPSNEQFF. Here the CDR3 DNA reads TGTGCCAGCTCAACACAGGCGGGTCCGTCCAATGAGCAGTTCTTC.

Concerning this clone itself: Other DNA sequences within the sample encode an identical CDR3. V is TRBV4-3 and J is TRBJ2-3, with a weak D call TRBD2 (6 bases). This CDR3 has 14 amino acids. Between the trimmed V and J ends, which lost 3 bases and 0 bases, there was a span of 7 bases. Germline assignment: CDR1 LGHNA and CDR2 YSLEER. The CDR3 DNA is TGCGCCAGCAGCCAGGGGGGAAGCACAGATACGCAGTATTTT. Its translation: CASSQGGSTDTQYF.

The rearrangement joins TRBV9 to TRBJ2-1; D is ambiguous. V gave up 1 base and J gave up 0 bases, with 8 bases separating them. The CDR3 runs 15 residues. Germline lookup yields CDR1 SGDLS and CDR2 YYNGEE. The CDR3 nucleotides read TGTGCCAGCAGCGTAAGTAGCTCCTCCTACAATGAGCAGTTCTTC. Translating it yields CASSVSSSSYNEQFF.

The chain has TRBV28 and TRBJ2-1; TRBD1 is a possible D gene (5 bases). This CDR3 spans 13 amino acids. Germline lookup yields CDR1 MDHEN and CDR2 SYDVKM. The CDR3 sequence is CASSRASYNEQFF. The CDR3 region has the DNA TGTGCTAGTTCCAGGGCATCCTACAATGAGCAGTTCTTC.

V usage is TRBV7-3 and J usage is TRBJ1-2; unclear D gene. V gave up 2 bases and J gave up 8 bases, with 12 bases separating them. The CDR3 covers 13 residues. CDR1 and CDR2 from the germline V gene are SGHTA and FQGTGA. The CDR3 reads CASSLSGSGGYTF. As DNA, the CDR3 is TGTGCCAGCAGCTTATCGGGGTCAGGCGGCTACACCTTC.

This clone was counted only a few times. This sequence joins TRBV23-1 and TRBJ2-2; 12 nucleotides line up with TRBD1. TRBV23-1 is classed as an ORF, of uncertain function. Trimming removed 4 bases from V and 5 bases from J; junction bases left unmatched: 5. The CDR3 is 16 residues long. CDR3 region: CASSPGQGARTGELFF. CDR3 nucleotide sequence: TGCGCCAGCAGTCCGGGACAGGGGGCACGGACCGGGGAGCTGTTTTTT.

V gene TRBV9 combines with J gene TRBJ1-4; no definite D call. Germline values: CDR1 SGDLS, CDR2 YYNGEE. The CDR3 loop spans 15 amino acids. The V gene lost 0 bases and the J gene lost 3 bases, with 9 bases spanning the gap. DNA for the CDR3: TGTGCCAGCAGCGTAGTTCACGGTCCTAATGAAAAACTGTTTTTT. Translation gives CASSVVHGPNEKLFF.

The chain recombines TRBV7-2 with TRBJ2-5, with D hard to call. Trimming removed 0 bases at V and 4 bases at J, with 6 bases between. CDR1 is SGHTA and CDR2 is FQGNSA in the germline V gene. The CDR3 totals 13 residues. CDR3 sequence reads: CASSLAVTETQYF. In DNA, the CDR3 is TGTGCCAGCAGCTTAGCAGTTACAGAGACCCAGTACTTC.

The chain has TRBV19 and TRBJ1-1; D not resolved. The CDR3 length is 14 residues. The V end was cut by 0 bases, the J end by 7 bases, with 12 bases between. Germline CDR1 is LNHDA and CDR2 is SQIVND (reference sequence). The CDR3 sequence: CASSIDRGRGEAFF. In DNA form, the CDR3 reads TGTGCCAGTAGTATAGATCGGGGTCGGGGTGAAGCTTTCTTT.

V and J are TRBV5-4 and TRBJ2-3; D is unresolved. Germline CDR1 reads SGHNT; CDR2 reads YYREEE (reference sequence). The CDR3 length is 18 residues. Trimming cost V 7 bases and J 2 bases, with 26 bases left between them. In DNA form, the CDR3 reads TGTGCCAGCCATAGAGGTAGCCGAACTATAAGAGACACAGATACGCAGTATTTT. Translation: CASHRGSRTIRDTDTQYF. Full variable domain (remainder filled in from reference TRBV5-4 and TRBJ2-3): ETGVTQSPTHLIKTRGQQVTLRCSSQSGHNTVSWYQQALGQGPQFIFQYYREEENGRGNFPPRFSGLQFPNYSSELNVNALELDDSALYLCASHRGSRTIRDTDTQYFGPGTRLTVL.

The chain has TRBV6-6 and TRBJ2-1; D is unresolved. The CDR3 consists of 13 residues. Germline CDR1 MNHNY, CDR2 SVGAGI (reference sequence). The V gene lost 6 bases and the J gene lost 4 bases, with 10 bases spanning the gap. Here the CDR3 reads CASSYTTYNEQFF. DNA of the CDR3: TGTGCCAGCAGCTACACCACATACAATGAGCAGTTCTTC.

The rearrangement uses TRBV7-2 and TRBJ1-4, with D uncertain. Trimming left V 0 bases short and J 7 bases short, with 9 bases between. The CDR3 extends over 14 amino acids. Germline V CDR1 and CDR2: SGHTA, FQGNSA. Here the CDR3 reads CASSLAGGVEKLFF. Written as DNA, the CDR3 is TGTGCCAGCAGCTTAGCTGGTGGGGTTGAAAAACTGTTTTTT.

This chain connects TRBV9 to TRBJ2-1; 11 bases fit TRBD2. This CDR3 is 17 amino acids long. The junction had 6 bases not matched to a gene; V was cut back by 4 bases and J by 0 bases. Germline loops: CDR1 SGDLS, CDR2 YYNGEE. The DNA for the CDR3 is TGTGCCAGCAGCCGGACTAGCGGGCCTGGCTCCTACAATGAGCAGTTCTTC. Residues: CASSRTSGPGSYNEQFF.

This rearrangement joins TRBV5-1 to TRBJ1-1; no clear D. This CDR3 spans 15 amino acids. V dropped 0 bases and J dropped 1 base, with 10 bases sitting between them. Germline assignment: CDR1 SGHRS and CDR2 YFSETQ. The CDR3 DNA follows: TGCGCCAGCAGCTTGGAGCCAGATTCGAACACTGAAGCTTTCTTT. Translated: CASSLEPDSNTEAFF.

This clone was seen a few times. The V call is TRBV11-2, the J call TRBJ2-7, with 12 bases that match TRBD2. V was clipped by 5 bases and J by 10 bases; unmatched bases: 9. The CDR3 sequence is 14 residues long. From germline, CDR1 is SGHAT and CDR2 FQNNGV. The CDR3 DNA reads TGTGCCAGCAGCATTGGGGCTAGCGGGAGGGATCAGTACGTC. It codes for CASSIGASGRDQYV.

V is TRBV19 and J is TRBJ2-5, with 10 nucleotides matching TRBD2. Per germline, CDR1 LNHDA and CDR2 SQIVND (reference sequence). J lost 1 base, V lost 9 bases, and 5 bases had no gene match. The CDR3 runs 14 residues. CDR3 loop: CARTSGRPQETQYF. Here the CDR3 DNA reads TGTGCCAGGACTAGCGGGCGTCCCCAAGAGACCCAGTACTTC.

The chain links TRBV5-1 to TRBJ1-4; D not certain. Germline V gene lookup returns CDR1 SGHRS and CDR2 YFSETQ. Deletions cut 0 bases from V and 3 bases from J, with 9 bases between. The CDR3 covers 15 residues. CDR3: CASSLGTAPNEKLFF. The CDR3 DNA is TGCGCCAGCAGCTTGGGTACAGCCCCTAATGAAAAACTGTTTTTT.

The V and J genes are TRBV5-6 and TRBJ1-1; 9 bases are a match to TRBD1. Germline V CDR1 and CDR2: SGHDT, YYEEEE. The V segment lost 4 bases and the J segment 5 bases; nucleotides outside the gene matches: 9. CDR3 length: 15 amino acids. CDR3 region: CASSPDRGSGTEAFF. CDR3 sequence (DNA): TGTGCCAGCAGCCCCGACAGGGGGTCCGGAACTGAAGCTTTCTTT.